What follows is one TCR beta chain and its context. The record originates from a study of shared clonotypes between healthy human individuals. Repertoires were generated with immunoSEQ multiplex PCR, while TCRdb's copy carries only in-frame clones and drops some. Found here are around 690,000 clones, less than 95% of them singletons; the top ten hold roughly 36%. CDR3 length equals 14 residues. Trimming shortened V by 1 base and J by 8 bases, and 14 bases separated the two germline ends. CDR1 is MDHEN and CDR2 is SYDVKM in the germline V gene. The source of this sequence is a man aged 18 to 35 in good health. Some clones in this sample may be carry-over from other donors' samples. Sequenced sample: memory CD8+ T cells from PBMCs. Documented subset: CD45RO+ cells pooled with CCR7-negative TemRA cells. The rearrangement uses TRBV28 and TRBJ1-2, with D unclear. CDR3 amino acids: CASSLFRVKLGYTF. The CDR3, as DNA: TGTGCCAGCAGTTTATTTAGGGTGAAGTTGGGCTACACCTTC.